What follows are 21 T cell receptor beta chains derived from one specimen sequenced in a study of cytomegalovirus exposure and HLA in healthy donors. Primers: 60 Vbeta forward and 13 Jbeta reverse. Sequencing used immunoSEQ multiplex PCR; TCRdb keeps in-frame clones, though not all of them. The sample shows 150,000 to 200,000 clones, about 65% of them seen only once. Sequencing was carried out using PBMCs. The receptors were sampled from a man in his forties in good health and CMV-seropositive.

This clone was detected a few times. This chain connects TRBV5-4 to TRBJ2-4; 8 bases match TRBD1. This CDR3 spans 15 amino acids. The J segment lost 8 bases and the V segment lost 0 bases, leaving 7 bases of the junction unmatched. CDR1 and CDR2 from the germline V gene are SGHNT and YYREEE (reference sequence). The CDR3 sequence: CASSLAGAGGDIQYF. CDR3 nucleotides: TGTGCCAGCAGCTTGGCCGGGGCAGGGGGCGACATTCAGTACTTC.

Concerning this clone: At one end, the junction sequence differs from germline, possibly due to a read error. The V call is TRBV7-7, the J call TRBJ2-7; 8 bases line up with TRBD2. There are 16 residues in the CDR3. Germline V gives CDR1 SSHAT, CDR2 FNYEAQ (reference sequence). CDR3 loop: CASSPLAGNTPYEQYF. The CDR3 DNA sequence: TGTGCTAGCAGCCCGTTAGCGGGGAATACCCCCTACGAGCAGTACTTC.

A remark on this clone: An end of the junction differs from the germline gene, which may be a read error. The chain uses TRBV7-9 and TRBJ1-1; weak D call: TRBD1 (5 bases). The CDR3 sequence is 10 residues long. Germline CDR1 reads SEHNR; CDR2 reads FQNEAQ (reference sequence). CDR3 nucleotides: TGTTCCAGCAGCTCTTACAGGTTTTTCTTT. Protein sequence: CSSSSYRFFF.

This sequence joins TRBV5-5 and TRBJ1-1; D possibly corresponds to TRBD1 (6 bases). Trimming pared 2 bases from V and 5 bases from J, leaving 16 bases between. This CDR3 has 15 residues. Germline V gene data show CDR1 as SGHKS and CDR2 as YYEKEE (reference sequence). This chain's CDR3 is CASSLSGQGWTEAFF. In DNA, the CDR3 is TGTGCCAGCAGCTTAAGTGGTCAGGGGTGGACTGAAGCTTTCTTT. The whole variable domain, remainder taken from reference TRBV5-5 and TRBJ1-1, is DAGVTQSPTHLIKTRGQQVTLRCSPISGHKSVSWYQQVLGQGPQFIFQYYEKEERGRGNFPDRFSARQFPNYSSELNVNALLLGDSALYLCASSLSGQGWTEAFFGQGTRLTVV.

The chain carries TRBV5-4 and TRBJ2-1; 7 nucleotides agree with TRBD1. The CDR3 has 12 residues. V dropped 2 bases and J dropped 8; count of bases not matched to a gene: 1. Germline V gene sequence: CDR1 SGHNT, CDR2 YYREEE (reference sequence). The CDR3 DNA reads TGTGCCAGCAGCTTTGACAGGGATGAGCAGTTCTTC. Amino acids: CASSFDRDEQFF.

This clone was detected a few times. The chain joins TRBV5-1 to TRBJ1-2; the match to TRBD1 covers 7 bases. The J segment lost 6 bases and the V segment lost 0 bases, leaving 11 bases of the junction unmatched. CDR3 length: 16 residues. Per germline, CDR1 SGHRS and CDR2 YFSETQ. The CDR3 DNA follows: TGCGCCAGCAGCTTGGGTTCAGGGGGTGCCTTTGATGGCTACACCTTC. Translating it yields CASSLGSGGAFDGYTF.

This clone has a handful of counts. The gene calls are TRBV7-8 and TRBJ1-2; the D is unclear. Trimming took off 4 bases at V and 8 bases at J, with 8 bases between the two ends. There are 11 residues in the CDR3. Germline lookup yields CDR1 SGHVS and CDR2 FQNEAQ. The CDR3 DNA reads TGTGCCAGCAGCTCCAGTCGCGGCTACACCTTC. Its translation: CASSSSRGYTF.

This clone was seen a single time. This chain joins TRBV6-5 and TRBJ1-2, with TRBD1 identical over 7 bases. The CDR3 covers 15 residues. The germline V gene encodes CDR1 MNHEY and CDR2 SVGAGI. Trimming removed 4 bases from V and 6 bases from J; junction bases left unmatched: 11. The CDR3 loop reads CASSSPGGGQHGYTF. As DNA, the CDR3 is TGTGCCAGCAGTTCCCCGGGAGGGGGCCAACATGGCTACACCTTC.

The gene calls are TRBV29-1 and TRBJ1-2; D ambiguous. V shed 7 bases and J shed 7 bases, with 16 bases lying between them. This CDR3 contains 12 residues. CDR1 and CDR2 from the germline V gene are SQVTM and ANQGSEA. The CDR3 DNA reads TGCAGCGCCTCGTCGGGAGACGGTGGCTACACCTTC. As protein: CSASSGDGGYTF.

This clone was seen a few times. The rearrangement uses TRBV5-1 and TRBJ2-7; 10 bases map to TRBD1. Germline-derived CDR1 and CDR2 are SGHRS and YFSETQ. This CDR3 is 13 amino acids long. J gave up 5 bases and V 9 bases, and 8 bases lay outside the gene matches. The chain's CDR3 is CAIRAGTGDEQYF. The CDR3 region has the DNA TGCGCCATCCGAGCCGGGACAGGGGACGAGCAGTACTTC.

V gene TRBV7-2 combines with J gene TRBJ1-6; TRBD1 matches at 10 bases. Germline CDR1 and CDR2: SGHTA and FQGNSA. CDR3 length: 16 residues. V lost 5 bases and J lost 8; bases outside the gene matches: 9. The CDR3 spells CASSLRTGGVDSPLHF. The CDR3 region has the DNA TGTGCCAGCAGCCTGCGGACAGGGGGGGTTGATTCACCCCTCCACTTT.

The V call is TRBV7-6, the J call TRBJ2-3; 8 nucleotides match TRBD1. Germline assignment: CDR1 SGHVS and CDR2 FNYEAQ. The CDR3 is 14 amino acids. With 1 base clipped from V and 3 bases from J, the junction kept 0 bases outside the gene matches. The CDR3 sequence: CASSLGQGTDTQYF. DNA for the CDR3: TGTGCCAGCAGCTTAGGACAGGGGACAGATACGCAGTATTTT.

This chain connects TRBV28 to TRBJ2-7; a weak D match, TRBD1 (5 bases). The germline CDR1 and CDR2 sequences are MDHEN and SYDVKM. The V and J ends lost 6 bases and 3 bases respectively, with 12 bases between them. The CDR3 extends over 13 amino acids. Here the CDR3 reads CASRLGQFYEQYF. DNA for the CDR3: TGTGCCAGCAGATTGGGGCAGTTCTACGAGCAGTACTTC.

The chain links TRBV29-1 to TRBJ1-1; tentatively, D is TRBD1 (5 bases). Trimming took 8 bases from V and 0 from J, leaving 13 bases between them. Per germline, CDR1 SQVTM and CDR2 ANQGSEA. The CDR3 loop spans 13 amino acids. The CDR3 sequence is CSYRKTVNTEAFF. The CDR3 region has the DNA TGCAGCTACCGGAAGACAGTGAACACTGAAGCTTTCTTT.

Notes on this clone: The junction does not match germline at one end; this may be a read error. This chain connects TRBV5-1 to TRBJ1-5, with 8 bases identical to TRBD1. This CDR3 comprises 14 residues. CDR1 and CDR2 (germline): SGHRS, YFSETQ. CDR3 region: CASSLSGGNQPQHF. The DNA for the CDR3 is TGCGCCAGCAGCTTGTCAGGGGGCAACCAGCCCCAGCATTTT.

The rearrangement uses TRBV7-2 and TRBJ1-2; D is possibly TRBD1 (5 bases). V lost 5 bases and J lost 1, with 8 bases in between. The CDR3 is 13 amino acids. The germline CDR1 and CDR2 sequences are SGHTA and FQGNSA. CDR3 residues: CASSTQGNYGYTF. The DNA for the CDR3 is TGTGCCAGCAGCACTCAGGGTAACTATGGCTACACCTTC.

In this sample, this clone turned up once. The gene calls are TRBV4-3 and TRBJ2-2, with TRBD2 matching 8 bases. Germline trimming cut 1 base from V and 6 bases from J; bases unmatched to any gene: 10. CDR3 size: 17 residues. Germline assignment: CDR1 LGHNA and CDR2 YSLEER. The CDR3 sequence: CASSQGSGGANPGELFF. As DNA, the CDR3 is TGCGCCAGCAGCCAAGGTTCGGGGGGGGCGAATCCCGGGGAGCTGTTTTTT.

V gene TRBV5-6 combines with J gene TRBJ2-5; D gene unclear. CDR1 and CDR2 from the germline V gene are SGHDT and YYEEEE. The CDR3 extends over 16 amino acids. V was cut by 0 bases and J by 0 bases, with 12 bases left in between. This chain's CDR3 is CASSLAPGAYQETQYF. The DNA of the CDR3 is TGTGCCAGCAGCTTGGCCCCCGGAGCGTACCAAGAGACCCAGTACTTC.

The chain has TRBV6-1 and TRBJ2-5; no definite D call. Matching the DNA end better, TRBJ2-7 makes the J call doubtful. Looked up from germline, CDR1 is MNHNS and CDR2 is SASEGT. The CDR3 runs to 15 residues. The CDR3: CASSAGPSSSYEQYF. The CDR3 nucleotides are TGTGCCAGCAGTGCCGGACCATCTAGCTCCTACGAGCAGTACTTC.

This chain links TRBV9 with TRBJ1-1, with a weak D call TRBD1 (6 bases). Trimming left V 2 bases short and J 9 bases short, with 23 bases between. The CDR3 length is 16 residues. Germline CDR1 and CDR2: SGDLS and YYNGEE. This CDR3 reads CASSVQGGPGRRKAFF. The CDR3 bases are TGTGCCAGCAGCGTCCAAGGGGGTCCGGGACGCCGGAAAGCTTTCTTT.

This clone occurred once. The chain carries TRBV19 and TRBJ2-5; tentative D call: TRBD2 (6 bases). Deletions cut 4 bases from V and 4 bases from J, with 7 bases between. Germline V gene data show CDR1 as LNHDA and CDR2 as SQIVND (reference sequence). This CDR3 comprises 12 residues. CDR3 nucleotides: TGTGCCAGTAGTACCGGGGGAGAGACCCAGTACTTC. Translation: CASSTGGETQYF.